This entry features one T cell receptor beta chain sequence. Its binding antigen is unknown. Per-nucleotide qualities are absent, and no much larger clonotype sits a single base away. Reading the germline V gene gives CDR1 KGHSH and CDR2 LQKENI. Trimmed from V: 6 bases; trimmed from J: 7 bases; junction bases lacking a gene match: 7. There are 14 amino acids in the CDR3, from cysteine to phenylalanine inclusive. Only the CDR3 region is kept as DNA, spanning 42 bases read in frame from base 1. The sample is drawn from a study of cytomegalovirus exposure and HLA in healthy donors (dated by TCRdb to the late 2010s). With regard to the full study: According to an earlier analysis of 550 to 700 of the donors, about 170 million T cells yielded approximately 120 million unique TCR beta sequences and roughly 280 Gb of sequence data. In a later analysis, previously published TCR beta repertoires from 666 donors were re-analyzed and high-resolution HLA genotyping was added so that TCR occurrence patterns could be studied. To predict cytomegalovirus infection status, the study combined high-throughput TCR immunosequencing, statistical association of individual TCRs with disease status, and machine learning. An earlier analysis of about 600 of the donors used high-throughput TCR beta sequencing to judge whether each TCR beta V gene segment behaved as functional or pseudogenic. Roughly 300 gigabases of sequencing data and approximately 85 million unique TCR sequences were included in an early release covering under 650 HLA-typed donors. The study was designed to test whether signatures of past pathogen exposure could be identified by cataloging public T cell receptors. The later analysis used no new phenotypic data to find candidate immune exposures, relying instead on TCR beta sequences and their occurrence across donors. Typing coverage differed by locus: A, B, C, DRB1 and DQB1 were typed in roughly 620-640 donors, DQA1 in approximately 520, DPA1 in some 570, and DPB1 in 400 to 490. HLA typing covered class I and class II loci at four-digit resolution. Roughly 5 DR-DQ haplotypes were handled as single units for association and clustering, since linkage in the cohort was strong. Every discovery cohort repertoire had been produced on one sequencing platform. Genome-wide SNP genotypes for about 65% of the 666 donors were used in a later genetic analysis, which treated that subset as a discovery cohort. Of the roughly 410 genotyped donors, 75% to 85% were placed in the genetic ancestry cluster associated with self-reported Caucasian donors. Alongside the repertoire data, information on donor age, sex, ethnicity and CMV serostatus was compiled. The study used immunosequencing to profile the T cell repertoires of approximately 650 subjects and linked those repertoires to cytomegalovirus serostatus. Across roughly 420 genotyped donors of the cohort, an average of about 200,000 unique TCR beta nucleotide sequences per donor were sequenced, and approximately 17% of those sequences were non-productive. In addition to the first cohort of approximately 650 subjects, a separate validation cohort of around 110 different subjects was used.

Broader findings and caveats from the paper: Compared with the approximately 670-donor mean, donors in an Asian-associated ancestry cluster had fewer N-insertions in productive TCRs, according to a later genetic analysis. Across donors, most TCR sequences were observed very rarely, whereas some public TCRs were present in many individuals. HLA typing was unavailable for some donors at each locus, so association tests used only the typed subset. A few of the identified cytomegalovirus-associated TCR beta chains were confirmed in vitro to be specific for cytomegalovirus antigens. For the cohort, immune exposure information was limited to CMV serostatus. According to a later analysis, TCR association rates differed among HLA loci, with DRB1 alleles showing the most associated TCRs and HLA-C alleles showing the fewest. Most CMV-associated TCR beta chains appeared to be HLA-restricted in a later analysis, and the HLA associations seemed to be driven largely by CMV exposure. Some IMGT-functional V segments, including TRBV6-2 and TRBV6-3, could not be told apart with the 87-base-pair reads, so those segments were excluded. A later genetic analysis associated a missense DCLRE1C variant with V-gene and J-gene trimming of TCR beta chains, and an independent cohort replicated the association. Several of the top co-occurrence clusters appeared to be linked to parvovirus B19, influenza, CMV and Epstein-Barr virus, according to a later analysis. The earlier analysis of a few hundred of the donors excluded approximately 15 rarely observed V segments, including chromosome 9 orphons, because counts were too low. Only TCR beta chains were sequenced in this cohort, and the absence of alpha or paired-chain data limited detectable features. The presence/absence analyses assumed that sequencing depth was roughly uniform across donors, and that assumption may not be true. A total of 164 TCR beta chains were listed by the study as associated with cytomegalovirus. At a false discovery rate of 0.05, a later analysis linked under 20,000 TCR beta sequences to specific HLA alleles. According to the authors, the approach could potentially be generalized to other disease states and immunological phenotypes. Strong co-occurrence of HLA alleles, especially DR and DQ, made assigning TCR associations to individual alleles difficult. The classifier was reported to diagnose cytomegalovirus status with high specificity and sensitivity in both the original and validation cohorts. Linkage disequilibrium might explain the correlated functional status among segregating V segments, but an unknown experimental factor could not be ruled out. A cluster of highly shared sequence variants was judged likely to be a technical artifact of the sequencing pipeline. A later analysis found that HLA-associated TCR beta chains were more clonally expanded and had lower generation probabilities than equally common non-associated chains. In an earlier analysis of a few hundred of the donors, most TCR beta V segments were observed in productive rearrangements about 87% or about 30% of the time, broadly matching IMGT annotations. A further reported finding was that TCR beta sequences accurately predicted the HLA-A and HLA-B alleles for most subjects in the first cohort.

Preparation of the library involved the immunoSEQ multiplex PCR assay. The multiplex PCR relied on a mix of 60 forward primers for TCR Vbeta segments and 13 reverse primers for TCR Jbeta segments. The CDR3 region of rearranged TCR beta genes was amplified from genomic DNA by a multiplex PCR assay. Amplified TCR beta libraries were sequenced as 87-base-pair reads on the Illumina HiSeq System. As for the authors' bioinformatics: Across the 500 to 750 repertoires, a later analysis counted some 80 million unique TCR beta chains, around 10 million of which were shared by at least two donors. Raw reads were error-corrected and collapsed into unique sequences by a nearest-neighbor algorithm in which closely related sequences were merged to remove PCR and sequencing errors. Alignment of CDR3 sequences to IMGT reference sequences was used to assign V, D and J gene segments. Each retained sequence needed at least a six-nucleotide match to both a V gene segment and a J gene segment. A rearrangement was called productive if the CDR3 had no stop codons and remained in frame with V and J, and every other rearrangement was called non-productive. Following IMGT convention, CDR3 was defined as the stretch from the second conserved V-encoded cysteine up to the conserved J-encoded phenylalanine. The earlier analysis of about 560 of the donors excluded any sequence lacking an unambiguous match to a single V gene segment. An earlier analysis of 450 to 650 of the donors called V segments functional above 56.7% productive rearrangements and segregating when the between-donor standard deviation exceeded 5%. To diagnose cytomegalovirus status from the catalog of TCR beta chain sequences, a statistical classification framework was built. A later analysis assigned V and J genes by comparing TCR nucleotide sequences with IMGT/GENE-DB human TR gene sequences. The TCRdist pipeline was used in a later analysis to assign CDR3 sequences and most-parsimonious VDJ recombination scenarios. In a later analysis, each TCR beta chain was defined by its CDR3 amino acid sequence together with its V-gene family, and reads lacking a unique V-gene family were excluded. To address suspected cross-contamination and a sequencing artifact, a later analysis removed approximately 600 highly shared, low-generation-probability nucleotide sequences. For each public chain, a later analysis derived a clonal expansion index from normalized ranks of inferred template counts within each repertoire. A later analysis computed generation probabilities with a VDJ recombination model fitted to out-of-frame rearrangements, and checked the results against IGoR. In a later analysis, TCR-TCR, TCR-HLA and TCR-CMV co-occurrence was scored with hypergeometric tests, and a repertoire-size bias correction was applied to TCR pairs. In a later analysis, false discovery rates were estimated by permuting HLA or CMV assignments 20 times. In a later analysis, co-occurring TCRs were grouped with DBSCAN, and TCRdist sequence similarity was added when clustering was performed within HLA-allele-positive subsets. Repertoires with fewer than 30,000 or more than 120,000 public chains, plus five repertoires with anomalous nucleotide sharing, were excluded from co-occurrence clustering. In its TCRdb copy, this immuneACCESS table keeps in-frame sequences only and misses some clones. Where compared with another copy, unresolved V genes explain less than half of these, and the others have no known cause. Clone size and V and J calls were adopted from that table, with D and trimming inferred from the DNA. The sample contains some 150,000 clones, roughly 87% of them found a single time. Under 0.95% of the sample rests with the top ten.

The cohort was made up of roughly 670 healthy bone marrow donors. Cohort members were all nominally healthy when sampled, although unrecorded immune exposures were likely present. The donor tested CMV seronegative and was one of the 352 seronegative cohort members. A peripheral blood sample was collected from each donor, and TCR beta sequencing was performed on peripheral blood mononuclear cells. Genomic DNA extraction from the blood cell samples was performed with the Qiagen DNeasy Blood Extraction Kit. Recombination linked TRBV18 to TRBJ2-1, with 9 bases aligning to TRBD1. The sequenced sample consisted of PBMCs. The receptor was isolated from a woman aged 25 to 45 in good health and CMV-seronegative. This receptor carries the CDR3 CASSPGQGWNEQFF. In nucleotide form, the sequence is TGTGCCAGCTCCCCCGGACAGGGGTGGAATGAGCAGTTCTTC.